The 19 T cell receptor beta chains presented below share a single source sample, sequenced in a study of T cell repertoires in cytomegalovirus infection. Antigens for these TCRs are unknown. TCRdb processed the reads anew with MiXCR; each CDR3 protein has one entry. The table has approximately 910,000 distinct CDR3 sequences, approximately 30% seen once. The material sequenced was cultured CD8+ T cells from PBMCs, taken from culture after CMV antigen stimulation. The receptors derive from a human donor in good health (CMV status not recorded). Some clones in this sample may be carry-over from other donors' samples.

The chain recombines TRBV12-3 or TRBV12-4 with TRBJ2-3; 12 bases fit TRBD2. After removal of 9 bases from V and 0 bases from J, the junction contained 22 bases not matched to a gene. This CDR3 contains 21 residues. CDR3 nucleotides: TGTGCCAGTACCCGAACCGGGGCTGTGGCTAGCGGGGGGGCGAGCACAGATACGCAGTATTTT. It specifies CASTRTGAVASGGASTDTQYF.

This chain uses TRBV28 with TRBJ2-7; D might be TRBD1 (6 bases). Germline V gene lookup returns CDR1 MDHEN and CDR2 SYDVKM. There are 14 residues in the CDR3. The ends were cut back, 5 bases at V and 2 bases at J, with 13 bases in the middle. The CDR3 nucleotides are TGTGCCAGCAGTCCCCAGGGGCCCACCTACGAGCAGTACGTC. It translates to CASSPQGPTYEQYV.

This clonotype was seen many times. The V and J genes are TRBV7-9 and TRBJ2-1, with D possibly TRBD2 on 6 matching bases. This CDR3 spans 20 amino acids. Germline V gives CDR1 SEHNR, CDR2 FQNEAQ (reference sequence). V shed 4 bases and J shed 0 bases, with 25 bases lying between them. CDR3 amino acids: CASSSPGTALAVSSYNEQFF. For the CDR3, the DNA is TGTGCCAGCAGCTCCCCCGGGACGGCTTTAGCGGTGAGCTCCTACAATGAGCAGTTCTTC.

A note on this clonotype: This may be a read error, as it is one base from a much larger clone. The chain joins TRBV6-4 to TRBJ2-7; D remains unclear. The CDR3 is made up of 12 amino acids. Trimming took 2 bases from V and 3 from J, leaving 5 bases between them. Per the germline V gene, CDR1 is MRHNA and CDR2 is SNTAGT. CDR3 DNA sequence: TGTGCCAGCAGTGACAGGGTCTACGAGCAGTACTTC. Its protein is CASSDRVYEQYF.

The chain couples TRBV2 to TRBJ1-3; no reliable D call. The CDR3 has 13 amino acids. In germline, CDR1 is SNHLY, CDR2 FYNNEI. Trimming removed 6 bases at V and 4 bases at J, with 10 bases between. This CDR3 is CASRRLGGNTIYF. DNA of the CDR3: TGTGCCAGCAGACGACTGGGAGGAAACACCATATATTTT.

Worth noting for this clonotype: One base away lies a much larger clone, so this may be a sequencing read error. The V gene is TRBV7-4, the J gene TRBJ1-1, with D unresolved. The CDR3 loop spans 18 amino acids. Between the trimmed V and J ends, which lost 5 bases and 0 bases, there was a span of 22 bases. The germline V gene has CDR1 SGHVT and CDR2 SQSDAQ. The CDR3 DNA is TGTGCCAGCAGCCCACTTCCCACATTAATCAACATGAACACTGAAGCTTTCTTT. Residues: CASSPLPTLINMNTEAFF.

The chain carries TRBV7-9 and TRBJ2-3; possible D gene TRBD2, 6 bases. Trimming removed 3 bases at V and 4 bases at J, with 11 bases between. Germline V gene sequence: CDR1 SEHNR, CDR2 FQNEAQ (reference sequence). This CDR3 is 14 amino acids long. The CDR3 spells CASSLEGFPDTQYF. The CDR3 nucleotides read TGTGCCAGCAGCTTGGAGGGTTTCCCAGATACGCAGTATTTT.

CDR3: CASSLSGKDNQPQHF. CDR3 nucleotide sequence: TGTGCCAGCAGCTTGTCTGGGAAAGACAATCAGCCCCAGCATTTT. The genes are TRBV5-5 and TRBJ1-5; D gene unclear. Trimming pared 1 base from V and 3 bases from J, leaving 11 bases between. In germline, CDR1 is SGHKS, CDR2 YYEKEE (reference sequence). The CDR3 sequence is 15 residues long. Looking up the rest from reference TRBV5-5 and TRBJ1-5 gives the full variable domain: DAGVTQSPTHLIKTRGQQVTLRCSPISGHKSVSWYQQVLGQGPQFIFQYYEKEERGRGNFPDRFSARQFPNYSSELNVNALLLGDSALYLCASSLSGKDNQPQHFGDGTRLSIL.

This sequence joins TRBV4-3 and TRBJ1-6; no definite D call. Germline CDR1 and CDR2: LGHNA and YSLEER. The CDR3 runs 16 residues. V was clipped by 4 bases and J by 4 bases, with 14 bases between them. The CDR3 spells CASSLFWTDYNSPLHF. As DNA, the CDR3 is TGCGCCAGCAGCCTGTTCTGGACGGATTATAATTCACCCCTCCACTTT.

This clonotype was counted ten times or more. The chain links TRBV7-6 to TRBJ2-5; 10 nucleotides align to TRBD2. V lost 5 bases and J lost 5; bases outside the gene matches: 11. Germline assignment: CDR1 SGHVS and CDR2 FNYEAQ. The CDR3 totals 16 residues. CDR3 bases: TGTGCCAGCAGCACTAGCGGGGTTCTTCTGGACGAGACCCAGTACTTC. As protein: CASSTSGVLLDETQYF.

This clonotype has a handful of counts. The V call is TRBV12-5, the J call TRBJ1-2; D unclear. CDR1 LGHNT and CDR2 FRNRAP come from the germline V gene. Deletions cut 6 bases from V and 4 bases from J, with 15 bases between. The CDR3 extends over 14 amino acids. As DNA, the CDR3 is TGTGCTAGTGGGGACTCCGGGAGGCTCTATGGCTACACCTTC. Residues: CASGDSGRLYGYTF.

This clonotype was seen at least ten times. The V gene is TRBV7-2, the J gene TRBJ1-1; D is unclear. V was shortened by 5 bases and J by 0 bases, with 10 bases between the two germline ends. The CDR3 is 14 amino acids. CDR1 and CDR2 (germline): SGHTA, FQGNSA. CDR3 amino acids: CASSPRPMNTEAFF. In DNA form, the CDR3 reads TGTGCCAGCAGCCCTCGACCGATGAACACTGAAGCTTTCTTT.

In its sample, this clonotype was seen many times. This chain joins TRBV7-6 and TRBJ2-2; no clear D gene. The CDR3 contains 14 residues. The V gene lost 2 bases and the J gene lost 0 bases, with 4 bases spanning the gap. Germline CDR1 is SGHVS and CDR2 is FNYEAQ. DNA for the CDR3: TGTGCCAGCAGCTTACTTTCGAACACCGGGGAGCTGTTTTTT. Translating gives CASSLLSNTGELFF.

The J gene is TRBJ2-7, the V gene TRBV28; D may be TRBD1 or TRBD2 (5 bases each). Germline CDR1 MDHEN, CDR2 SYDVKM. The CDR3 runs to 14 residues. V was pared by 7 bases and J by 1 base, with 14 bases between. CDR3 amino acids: CASNPLGESYEQYV. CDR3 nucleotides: TGTGCCAGCAACCCCTTGGGGGAATCCTACGAGCAGTACGTC.

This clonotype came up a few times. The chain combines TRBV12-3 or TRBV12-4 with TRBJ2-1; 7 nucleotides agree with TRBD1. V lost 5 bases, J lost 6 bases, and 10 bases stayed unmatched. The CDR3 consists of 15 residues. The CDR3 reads CASSLPDRDPNEQFF. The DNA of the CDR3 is TGTGCCAGCAGTCTCCCTGACAGGGACCCCAATGAGCAGTTCTTC.

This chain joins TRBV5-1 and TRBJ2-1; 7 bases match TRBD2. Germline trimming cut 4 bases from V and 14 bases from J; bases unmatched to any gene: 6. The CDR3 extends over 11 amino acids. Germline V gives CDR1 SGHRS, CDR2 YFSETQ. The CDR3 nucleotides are TGCGCCAGCAGCCCCGGTGGGGGGGAGTTCTTC. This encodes CASSPGGGEFF.

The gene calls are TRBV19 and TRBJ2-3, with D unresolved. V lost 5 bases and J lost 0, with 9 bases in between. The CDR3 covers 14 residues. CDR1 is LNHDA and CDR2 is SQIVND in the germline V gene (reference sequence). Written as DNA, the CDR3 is TGTGCCAGTAGTTCGGAACCTAGCACAGATACGCAGTATTTT. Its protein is CASSSEPSTDTQYF.

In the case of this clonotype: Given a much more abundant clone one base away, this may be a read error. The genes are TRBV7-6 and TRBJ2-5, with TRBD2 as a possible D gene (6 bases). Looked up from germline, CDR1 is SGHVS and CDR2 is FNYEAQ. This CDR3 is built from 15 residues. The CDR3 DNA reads TGTTCCAGCAGCTTAGCGGCTACCTACCAAGAGACCCAGTACTTC. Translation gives CSSSLAATYQETQYF.

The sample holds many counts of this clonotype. CDR3 in amino acids: CASSFGTGRTEAFF. For the CDR3, the DNA is TGTGCCAGCAGTTTCGGGACAGGCCGGACTGAAGCTTTCTTT. The chain carries TRBV27 and TRBJ1-1; 8 positions agree with TRBD1. This CDR3 is 14 amino acids long. Trimming removed 3 bases from V and 5 bases from J; junction bases left unmatched: 5. Germline CDR1 reads MNHEY; CDR2 reads SMNVEV (reference sequence).